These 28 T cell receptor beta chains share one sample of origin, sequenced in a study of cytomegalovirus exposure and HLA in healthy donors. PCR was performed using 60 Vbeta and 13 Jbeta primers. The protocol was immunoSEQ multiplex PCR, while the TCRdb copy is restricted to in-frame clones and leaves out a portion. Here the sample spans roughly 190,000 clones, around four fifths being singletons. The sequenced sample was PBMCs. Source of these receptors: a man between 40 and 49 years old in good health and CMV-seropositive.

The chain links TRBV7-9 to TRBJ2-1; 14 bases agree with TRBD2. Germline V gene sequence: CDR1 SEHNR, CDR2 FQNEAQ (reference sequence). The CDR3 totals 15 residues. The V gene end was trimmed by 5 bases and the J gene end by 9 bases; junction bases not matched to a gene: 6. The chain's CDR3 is CASSVRLAGGGEQFF. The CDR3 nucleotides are TGTGCCAGCAGCGTCAGACTAGCGGGAGGGGGTGAGCAGTTCTTC. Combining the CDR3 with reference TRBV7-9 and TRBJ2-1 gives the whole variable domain DTGVSQNPRHKITKRGQNVTFRCDPISEHNRLYWYRQTLGQGPEFLTYFQNEAQLEKSRLLSDRFSAERPKGSFSTLEIQRTEQGDSAMYLCASSVRLAGGGEQFFGPGTRLTVL.

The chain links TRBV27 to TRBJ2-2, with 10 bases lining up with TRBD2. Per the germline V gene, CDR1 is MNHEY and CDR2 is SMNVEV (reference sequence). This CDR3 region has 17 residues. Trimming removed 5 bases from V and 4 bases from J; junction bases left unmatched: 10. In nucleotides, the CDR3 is TGTGCCAGCAGTGCCCCCCTAGCGGGAGTACCCACCGGGGAGCTGTTTTTT. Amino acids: CASSAPLAGVPTGELFF.

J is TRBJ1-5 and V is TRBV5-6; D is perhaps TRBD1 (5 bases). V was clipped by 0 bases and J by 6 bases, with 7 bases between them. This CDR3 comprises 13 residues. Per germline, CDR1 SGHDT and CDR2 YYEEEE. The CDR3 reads CASSLARVQPQHF. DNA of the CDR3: TGTGCCAGCAGCTTGGCCAGGGTTCAGCCCCAGCATTTT.

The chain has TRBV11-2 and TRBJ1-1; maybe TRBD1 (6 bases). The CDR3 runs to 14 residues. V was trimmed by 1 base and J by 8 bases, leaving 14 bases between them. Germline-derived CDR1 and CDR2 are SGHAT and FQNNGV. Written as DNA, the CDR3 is TGTGCCAGCAGCTTAGCGAATGGGGACAAAGAAGCTTTCTTT. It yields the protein CASSLANGDKEAFF.

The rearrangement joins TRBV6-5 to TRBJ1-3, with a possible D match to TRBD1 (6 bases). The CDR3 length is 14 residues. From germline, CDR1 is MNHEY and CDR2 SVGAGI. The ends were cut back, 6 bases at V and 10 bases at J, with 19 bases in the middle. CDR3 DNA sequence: TGTGCCAGCAGCACTATGGACAGCGTTTCGACCATATATTTT. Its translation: CASSTMDSVSTIYF.

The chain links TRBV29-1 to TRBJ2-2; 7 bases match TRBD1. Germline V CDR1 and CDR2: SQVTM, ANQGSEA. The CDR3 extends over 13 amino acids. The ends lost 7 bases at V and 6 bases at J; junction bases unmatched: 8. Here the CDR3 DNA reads TGCAGCGCCGCAGGGGGAGAATCCGGGGAGCTGTTTTTT. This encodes CSAAGGESGELFF.

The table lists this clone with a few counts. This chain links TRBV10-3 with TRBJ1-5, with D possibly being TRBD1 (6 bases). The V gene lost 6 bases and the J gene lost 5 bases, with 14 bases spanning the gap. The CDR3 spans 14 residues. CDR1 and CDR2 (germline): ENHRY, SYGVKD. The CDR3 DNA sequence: TGTGCCATCAGCATGGGGGGGCGGGATCAGCCCCAGCATTTT. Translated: CAISMGGRDQPQHF.

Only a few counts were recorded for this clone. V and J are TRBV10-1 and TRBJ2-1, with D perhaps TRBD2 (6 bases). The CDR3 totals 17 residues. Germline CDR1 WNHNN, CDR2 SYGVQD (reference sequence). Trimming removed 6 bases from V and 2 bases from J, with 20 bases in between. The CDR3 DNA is TGCGCCAGCAGCCCCGAACCTACTAGCCCGACCTACAATGAGCAGTTCTTC. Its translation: CASSPEPTSPTYNEQFF.

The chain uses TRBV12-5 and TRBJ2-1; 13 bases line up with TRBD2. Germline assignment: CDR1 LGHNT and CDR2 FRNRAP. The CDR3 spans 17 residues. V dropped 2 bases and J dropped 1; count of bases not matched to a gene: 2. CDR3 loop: CASGLPTSGGSYNEQFF. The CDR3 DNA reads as TGTGCTAGTGGTTTGCCGACTAGCGGGGGGTCCTACAATGAGCAGTTCTTC.

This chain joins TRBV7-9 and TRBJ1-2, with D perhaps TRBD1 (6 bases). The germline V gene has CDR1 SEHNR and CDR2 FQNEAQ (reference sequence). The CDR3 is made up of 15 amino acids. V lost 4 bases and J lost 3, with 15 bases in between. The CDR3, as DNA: TGTGCCAGCAGCTCCCTACAGGGCGATGACTATGGCTACACCTTC. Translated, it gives CASSSLQGDDYGYTF.

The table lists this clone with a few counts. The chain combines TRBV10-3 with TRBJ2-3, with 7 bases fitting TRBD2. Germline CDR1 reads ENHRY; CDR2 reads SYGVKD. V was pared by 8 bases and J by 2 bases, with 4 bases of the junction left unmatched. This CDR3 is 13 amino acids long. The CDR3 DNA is TGTGCCATCGGGGGGGGGTTCACAGATACGCAGTATTTT. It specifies CAIGGGFTDTQYF.

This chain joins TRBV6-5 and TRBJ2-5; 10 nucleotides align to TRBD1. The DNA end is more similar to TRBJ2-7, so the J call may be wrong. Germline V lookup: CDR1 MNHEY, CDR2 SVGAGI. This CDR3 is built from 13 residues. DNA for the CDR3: TGTGCCAGCAGGAGGACAGGGGGTTACGAGCAGTACTTC. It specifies CASRRTGGYEQYF.

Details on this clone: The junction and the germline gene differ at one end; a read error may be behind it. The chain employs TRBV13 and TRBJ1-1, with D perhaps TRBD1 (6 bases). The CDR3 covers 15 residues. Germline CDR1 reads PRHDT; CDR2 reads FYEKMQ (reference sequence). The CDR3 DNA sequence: TGTGCCAGCAGCCTAGGGGGGATCCCCTCGCGGGGAGCTTTCTTT. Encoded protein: CASSLGGIPSRGAFF. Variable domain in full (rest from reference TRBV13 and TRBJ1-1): AAGVIQSPRHLIKEKRETATLKCYPIPRHDTVYWYQQGPGQDPQFLISFYEKMQSDKGSIPDRFSAQQFSDYHSELNMSSLELGDSALYFCASSLGGIPSRGAFFGQGTRLTVV.

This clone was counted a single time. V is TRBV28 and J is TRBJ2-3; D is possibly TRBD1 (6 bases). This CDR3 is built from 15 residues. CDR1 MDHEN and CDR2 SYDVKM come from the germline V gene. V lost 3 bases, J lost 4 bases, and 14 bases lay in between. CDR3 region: CASSFGQPSADTQYF. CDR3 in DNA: TGTGCCAGCAGTTTCGGACAGCCGAGCGCAGATACGCAGTATTTT.

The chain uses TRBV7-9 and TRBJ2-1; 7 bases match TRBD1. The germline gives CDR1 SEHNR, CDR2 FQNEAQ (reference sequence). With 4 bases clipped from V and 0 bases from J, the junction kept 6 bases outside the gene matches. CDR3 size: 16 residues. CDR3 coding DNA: TGTGCCAGCAGCTCACCCAGGACAGGCTCCTACAATGAGCAGTTCTTC. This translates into CASSSPRTGSYNEQFF.

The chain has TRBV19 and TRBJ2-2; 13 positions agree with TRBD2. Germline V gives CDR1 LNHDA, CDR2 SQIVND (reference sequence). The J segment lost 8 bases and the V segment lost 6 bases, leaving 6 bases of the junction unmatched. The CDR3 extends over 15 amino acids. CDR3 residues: CASSKGTSGIGELFF. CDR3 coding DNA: TGTGCCAGTAGCAAAGGGACTAGCGGGATTGGGGAGCTGTTTTTT.

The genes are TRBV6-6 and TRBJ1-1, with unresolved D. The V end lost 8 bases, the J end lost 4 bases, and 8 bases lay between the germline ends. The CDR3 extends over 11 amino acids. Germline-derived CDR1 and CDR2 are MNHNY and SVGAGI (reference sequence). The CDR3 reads CASVGGTEAFF. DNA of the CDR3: TGTGCCAGCGTGGGAGGCACTGAAGCTTTCTTT.

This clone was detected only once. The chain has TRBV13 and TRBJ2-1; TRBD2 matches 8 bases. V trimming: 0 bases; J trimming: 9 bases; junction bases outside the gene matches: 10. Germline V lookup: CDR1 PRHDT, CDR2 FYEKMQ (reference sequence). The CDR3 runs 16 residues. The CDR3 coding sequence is TGTGCCAGCAGCTTAGGCCGGGCTAGCGGGTGGGGTGAGCAGTTCTTC. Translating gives CASSLGRASGWGEQFF. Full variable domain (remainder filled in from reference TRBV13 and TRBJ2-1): AAGVIQSPRHLIKEKRETATLKCYPIPRHDTVYWYQQGPGQDPQFLISFYEKMQSDKGSIPDRFSAQQFSDYHSELNMSSLELGDSALYFCASSLGRASGWGEQFFGPGTRLTVL.

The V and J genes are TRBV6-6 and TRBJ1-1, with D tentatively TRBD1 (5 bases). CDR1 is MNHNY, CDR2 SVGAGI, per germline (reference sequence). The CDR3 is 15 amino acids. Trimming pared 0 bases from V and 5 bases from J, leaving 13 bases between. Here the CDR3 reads CASSYSFREETEAFF. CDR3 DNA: TGTGCCAGCAGTTACTCGTTCAGGGAGGAGACTGAAGCTTTCTTT.

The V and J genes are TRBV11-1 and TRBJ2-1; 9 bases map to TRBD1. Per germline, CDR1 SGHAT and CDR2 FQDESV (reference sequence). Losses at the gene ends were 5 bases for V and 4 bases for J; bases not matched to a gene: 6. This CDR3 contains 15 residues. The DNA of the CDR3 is TGTGCCAGCAGCCCCGAAGACAGGGGGTACAATGAGCAGTTCTTC. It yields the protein CASSPEDRGYNEQFF. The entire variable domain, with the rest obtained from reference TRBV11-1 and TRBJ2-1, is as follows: EAEVAQSPRYKITEKSQAVAFWCDPISGHATLYWYRQILGQGPELLVQFQDESVVDDSQLPKDRFSAERLKGVDSTLKIQPAELGDSAMYLCASSPEDRGYNEQFFGPGTRLTVL.

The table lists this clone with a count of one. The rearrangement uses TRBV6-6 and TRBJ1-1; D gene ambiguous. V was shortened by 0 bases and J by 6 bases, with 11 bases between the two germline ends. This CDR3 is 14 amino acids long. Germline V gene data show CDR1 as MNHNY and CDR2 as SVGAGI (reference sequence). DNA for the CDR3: TGTGCCAGCAGTTACTCGTGGGAGGAGGCTGAAGCTTTCTTT. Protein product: CASSYSWEEAEAFF.

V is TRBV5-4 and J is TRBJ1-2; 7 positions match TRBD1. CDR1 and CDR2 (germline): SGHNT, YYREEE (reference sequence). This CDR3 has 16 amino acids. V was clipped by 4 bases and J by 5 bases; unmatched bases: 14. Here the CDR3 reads CASSPSPGQPSYGYTF. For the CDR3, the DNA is TGTGCCAGCAGCCCCAGCCCGGGACAGCCTTCTTATGGCTACACCTTC.

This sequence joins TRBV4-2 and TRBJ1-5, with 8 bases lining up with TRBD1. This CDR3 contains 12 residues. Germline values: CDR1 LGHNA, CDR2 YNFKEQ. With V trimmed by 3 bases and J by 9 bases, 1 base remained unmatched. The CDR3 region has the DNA TGTGCCAGCAGCCAGGGGACAGGGCCCCAGCATTTT. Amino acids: CASSQGTGPQHF.

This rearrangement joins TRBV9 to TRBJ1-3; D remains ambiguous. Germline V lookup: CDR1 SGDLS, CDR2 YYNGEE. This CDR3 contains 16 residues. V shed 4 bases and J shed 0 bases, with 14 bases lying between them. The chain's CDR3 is CASSTRQALSGNTIYF. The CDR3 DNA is TGTGCCAGCAGCACCCGGCAGGCCCTCTCTGGAAACACCATATATTTT.

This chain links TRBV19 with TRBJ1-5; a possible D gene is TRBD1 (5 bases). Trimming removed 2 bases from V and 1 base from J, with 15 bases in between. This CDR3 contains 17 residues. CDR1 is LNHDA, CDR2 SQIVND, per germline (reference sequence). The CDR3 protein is CASSILSGLSSNQPQHF. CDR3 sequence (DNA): TGTGCCAGTAGTATACTATCAGGGTTGAGCAGCAATCAGCCCCAGCATTTT.

The CDR3 loop reads CASSLARGYTDTQYF. CDR3 nucleotide sequence: TGTGCCAGCAGCTTAGCGCGAGGGTACACAGATACGCAGTATTTT. The chain carries TRBV7-6 and TRBJ2-3; possibly TRBD2 for D (5 bases). CDR3 length: 15 residues. V lost 0 bases and J 2 bases, leaving 9 bases between the germline ends. In germline, CDR1 is SGHVS, CDR2 FNYEAQ.

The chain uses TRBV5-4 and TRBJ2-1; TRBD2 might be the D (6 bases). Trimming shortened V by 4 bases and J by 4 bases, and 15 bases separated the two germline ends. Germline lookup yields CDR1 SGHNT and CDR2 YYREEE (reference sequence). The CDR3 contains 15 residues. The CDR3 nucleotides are TGTGCCAGCAGCGTCCCGGGGACTGGTTACAATGAGCAGTTCTTC. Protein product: CASSVPGTGYNEQFF. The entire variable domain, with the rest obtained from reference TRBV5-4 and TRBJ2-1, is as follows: ETGVTQSPTHLIKTRGQQVTLRCSSQSGHNTVSWYQQALGQGPQFIFQYYREEENGRGNFPPRFSGLQFPNYSSELNVNALELDDSALYLCASSVPGTGYNEQFFGPGTRLTVL.

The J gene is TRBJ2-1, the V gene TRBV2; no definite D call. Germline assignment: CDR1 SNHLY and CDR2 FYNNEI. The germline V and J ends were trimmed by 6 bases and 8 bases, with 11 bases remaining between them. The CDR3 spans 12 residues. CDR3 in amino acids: CASSPTSHEQFF. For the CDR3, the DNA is TGTGCCAGCAGCCCAACAAGTCATGAGCAGTTCTTC.